This T cell receptor (beta chain) is from a study of shared clonotypes between healthy human individuals (TCRdb year 2020). Some background on the complete study: The cohort included a few men and a couple of women between 18 and 49 years of age. Blood TCR repertoires of several healthy adults were deeply sequenced to estimate repertoire size and the extent of clonotype sharing between individuals. Libraries were prepared and TCR repertoires were sequenced by different laboratories using diverse techniques, in order to increase sequencing depth and limit assay-specific biases. For each donor, CD4 naive and CD4 memory were each given three plates, CD8 naive was given two plates, and CD8 memory was given one plate. Between about 0.8 and 9 billion PBMCs per donor were obtained by leukapheresis.

The paper as a whole reports these results and caveats: Because the study included a small number of donors, the genetic and exposure-history diversity represented was limited. Even with the large sequencing depth, rarefaction of the sorted-subset datasets indicated that sequencing was incomplete. Higher generation probabilities were observed for clonotypes shared by all four sorted-subset donors than for non-shared clonotypes. Sampling was restricted to blood, and TCR repertoires in tissue are likely to differ from TCR repertoires in blood. Across a few donors, around 5.4% of naive CD4, 3% to 4% of naive CD8, approximately 2.5% of memory CD4, and 0.4% of memory CD8 clonotypes were shared. Pairwise subsampling led to the expectation that sequencing depth would affect the degree of clonotype sharing among donors. Estimated clonotype richness was generally larger for naive than for memory subsets.

V lost 2 bases and J lost 5 bases, and the count of bases not matched to a germline gene is 6. As encoded in the germline V gene, CDR1 is MNHEY while CDR2 is SVGAGI. From the cysteine up to the phenylalanine, the CDR3 has a length of 15 residues. CDR3 DNA is the only sequence kept; it has 45 bases, read in frame from the first base. Healthy HIV-negative adults with no recently reported acute infections or vaccinations were included as donors. Every donor was a Caucasian adult residing in Nashville, Tennessee, USA. CD4+ T cells were enriched through magnetic negative selection, after which naive cells were positively selected on CD45RA and the remaining negative fraction served as the memory subset. Blood was obtained by leukapheresis, after which PBMCs were separated by Ficoll-Histopaque density gradient centrifugation and cryopreserved in liquid nitrogen vapor phase. Analytical flow cytometry was used to check the purity and quantity of each magnetically sorted T cell population. Genomic DNA was isolated from every sorted fraction and measured by UV absorbance on a Nanodrop 2000c.

On this clone itself: It lacks a known antigen. No much larger clone exists at a distance of one base, and base qualities are not known.

Using the deep immunoSEQ assay, TCR CDR3 regions were amplified from genomic DNA by multiplex PCR. Extracted genomic DNA from each cell subset was distributed evenly across all wells of several immunoSEQ 96-well plates, and each plate was treated as a replicate. For sorted subsets, around 0.2 ug genomic DNA, equal to 25,000 to 35,000 T cell genomes, was loaded into each replicate PCR. Purified libraries were measured with a Qubit 3.0 fluorometer, size-checked on a Bioanalyzer 2100, and measured again with the KAPA Library Quantification kit. Every immunoSEQ 96-well plate was sequenced on a separate single-read 150-cycle Illumina NextSeq 550 flow cell. The study's own analysis went as follows. Because only junctional sequences without quality scores were contained in the immunoSEQ output, filtering matching that applied to full-length reads could not be performed. To assign V/J genes and CDR3, sequences were annotated using PyIR, a Python wrapper for IgBLAST v1.9, with IMGT germline references. Any read was removed if the V/J assignment was weak (E-value above 1e-6), the CDR3 was missing, or the read contained stop codons, out-of-frame junctions, or ambiguous translated residues. V3J clonotypes were defined as sequences sharing the same inferred V gene, J gene, and CDR3 amino acid sequence. The percentage overlap between two repertoires was calculated by dividing the number of shared unique clonotypes by the size of the smaller repertoire. Three approaches were used to assess repertoire richness: RTK rarefaction, the Chao1 estimator, and Recon v2.1 estimates of unobserved clonotypes. For all TCRbeta clonotypes obtained by the gDNA method from a handful of donors, generation probabilities were computed with OLGA. TCRdb's version of the immuneACCESS table is confined to in-frame rearrangements and falls short of the full clone set. An unresolved V gene accounts for under half of the shortfall where checked; the remainder is of unknown origin. V and J calls and clone size follow that table, whereas D and trimming were derived from the DNA. This sample holds some 200,000 clones; approximately 92% were observed only once. About 0.07% of the sample goes to the ten largest clones.

Sequences were obtained from naive CD4+ T cells sorted from blood. In the paper's terms, the cell subset or site label means: CD45RA+ positively selected. The receptor was derived from a young woman in good health. The V and J segments used are TRBV6-5 and TRBJ2-1; the central 7 bases match TRBD2. The nucleotides read TGTGCCAGCAGTTACAGTCTAGCGGTGAACAATGAGCAGTTCTTC. Its coded protein is CASSYSLAVNNEQFF.